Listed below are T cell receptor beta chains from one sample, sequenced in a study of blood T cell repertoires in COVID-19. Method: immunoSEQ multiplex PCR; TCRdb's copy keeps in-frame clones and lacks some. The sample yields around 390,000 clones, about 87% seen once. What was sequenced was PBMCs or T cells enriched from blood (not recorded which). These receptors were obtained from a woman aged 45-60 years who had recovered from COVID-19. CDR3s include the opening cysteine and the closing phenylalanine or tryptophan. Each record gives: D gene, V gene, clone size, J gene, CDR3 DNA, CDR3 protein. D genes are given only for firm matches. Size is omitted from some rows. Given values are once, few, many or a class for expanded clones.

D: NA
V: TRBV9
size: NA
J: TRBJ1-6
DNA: TGTGCCAGCAGCGTCCGGGGGAGTAATTCACCCCTCCACTTT
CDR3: CASSVRGSNSPLHF

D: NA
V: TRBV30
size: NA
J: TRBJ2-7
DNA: TGTGCCTGGAGTGTACTGGAGGGCCCCTACGAGCAGTACTTC
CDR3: CAWSVLEGPYEQYF

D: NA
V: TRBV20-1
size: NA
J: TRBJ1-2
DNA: TGCAGTGCTAGGTCTTTTTCTGGCTACACCTTC
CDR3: CSARSFSGYTF

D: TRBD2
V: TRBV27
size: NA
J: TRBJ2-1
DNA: TGTGCCAGCAGTTTCCGGGGGGGATACAATGAGCAGTTCTTC
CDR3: CASSFRGGYNEQFF

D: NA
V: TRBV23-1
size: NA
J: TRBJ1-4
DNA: TGCGCCAGCAGCCACCCAGTCGGGGAGTCTAATGAAAAGAAACTGTTTTTT
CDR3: CASSHPVGESNEKKLFF

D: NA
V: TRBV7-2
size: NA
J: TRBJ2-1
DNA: TGTGCCAGCAGCCTGGAGGTCTCTCGCTACAATGAGCAGTTCTTC
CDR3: CASSLEVSRYNEQFF

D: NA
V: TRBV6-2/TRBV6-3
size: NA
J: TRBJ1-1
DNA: TGTGCCAGCAGTTATACCAGGAACACTGAAGCTTTCTTT
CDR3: CASSYTRNTEAFF

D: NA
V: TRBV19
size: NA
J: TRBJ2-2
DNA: TGTGCCAGTAGTATAGGAGGGTTCGGCGGGGAGCTGTTTTTT
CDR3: CASSIGGFGGELFF

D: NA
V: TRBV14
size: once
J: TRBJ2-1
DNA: TGTGCCAGCAGCCAAGTCCAGGGGAACCGCTACTCCAATGAGCAGTTCTTC
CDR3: CASSQVQGNRYSNEQFF

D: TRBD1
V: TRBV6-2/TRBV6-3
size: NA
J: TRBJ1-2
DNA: TGTGCCAGCAGTTGGGACAGCCCCTATGGCTACACCTTC
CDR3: CASSWDSPYGYTF

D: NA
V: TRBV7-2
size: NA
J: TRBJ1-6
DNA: TGTGCCAGCAGCCCCCCGGGGTTCCCAGATAATTCACCCCTCCACTTT
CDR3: CASSPPGFPDNSPLHF

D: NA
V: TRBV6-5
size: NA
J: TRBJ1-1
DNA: TGTGCCAGTATCCCGTTTCCGAACACTGAAGCTTTCTTT
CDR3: CASIPFPNTEAFF

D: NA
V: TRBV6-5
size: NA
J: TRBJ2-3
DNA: TGTGCCAGCAGTTACGGGGGGATTGGGGATACGCAGTATTTT
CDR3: CASSYGGIGDTQYF

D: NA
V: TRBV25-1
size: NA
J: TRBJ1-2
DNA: TGTGCCAGCAGTGCGCAGGGTAACTATGGCTACACCTTC
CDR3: CASSAQGNYGYTF

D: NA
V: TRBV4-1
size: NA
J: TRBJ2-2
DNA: TGCGCCAGCAGCCAAGATACAGGGGAGGACACCGGGGAGCTGTTTTTT
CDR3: CASSQDTGEDTGELFF

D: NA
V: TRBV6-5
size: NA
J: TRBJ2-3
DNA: TGTGCCAGCAACTCGGGAACCGTTAGCACAGATACGCAGTATTTT
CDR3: CASNSGTVSTDTQYF

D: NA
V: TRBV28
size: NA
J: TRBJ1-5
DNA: TGTGCCAGCAGTTTTCGGACTTGGGTATCAAGCAATCAGCCCCAGCATTTT
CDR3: CASSFRTWVSSNQPQHF

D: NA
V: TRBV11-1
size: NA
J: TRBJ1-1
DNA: TGTGCCAGCACAGGGAATGTAGGCACTGAAGCTTTCTTT
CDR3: CASTGNVGTEAFF

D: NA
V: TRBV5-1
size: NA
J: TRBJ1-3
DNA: TGCGCCAGCAGTCCAAAACAGGGCTCCTCTGGAAACACCATATATTTT
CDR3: CASSPKQGSSGNTIYF

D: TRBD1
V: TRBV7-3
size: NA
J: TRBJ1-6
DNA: TGTGCCAGCAGCTTATCGGCAGGGGGTGGTTCACCCCTCCACTTT
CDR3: CASSLSAGGGSPLHF

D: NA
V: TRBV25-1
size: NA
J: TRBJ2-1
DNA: TGTGCCAGCAGTGAAAGACAGGTTGAGCAGTTCTTC
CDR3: CASSERQVEQFF

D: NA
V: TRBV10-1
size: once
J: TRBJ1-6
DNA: TGCGCCACCCGGTGGAGGGCAAAAAAAAATAATTCACCCCTCCACTTT
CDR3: CATRWRAKKNNSPLHF

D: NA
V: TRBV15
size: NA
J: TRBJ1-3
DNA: TGTGCCACCAGCAGAGATTTGGCCTCTGGAAACACCATATATTTT
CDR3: CATSRDLASGNTIYF

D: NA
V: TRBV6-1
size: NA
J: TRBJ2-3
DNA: TGTGCCAGCAGTGAGCCGCGGGACGCTCAGTATTTT
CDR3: CASSEPRDAQYF